This record concerns one T cell receptor (beta chain) sequence. Other DNA sequences in this sample translate to the same CDR3. This specimen belongs to a study of neoadjuvant anti-PD-1 for oral cavity cancer. CDR3 length: 13 residues. Trimming at V came to 6 bases and at J to 4 bases, leaving 6 bases not matched to a gene. Looked up from germline, CDR1 is GTSNPN and CDR2 is SVGIG (reference sequence). Time point indicated: after neoadjuvant nivolumab, at surgical resection. No culture or expansion preceded analysis of these blood cells. Measured with immunoSEQ multiplex PCR; TCRdb has only the in-frame clones, and not every one. Of under 15,000 clones listed, about 76% are singletons.

Specimen: PBMCs, collected after nivolumab (anti-PD-1) treatment. This TCR derives from a person between 35 and 79 years old with oral cavity squamous cell carcinoma. J is TRBJ1-5 and V is TRBV30; TRBD1 matches 7 bases. The CDR3 DNA reads as TGTGCCTGTGACAGGGATAGTAATCAGCCCCAGCATTTT. It yields the protein CACDRDSNQPQHF.